What follows describes a single T cell receptor beta chain. Antigen specificity is unknown. Per the germline V gene, CDR1 is MNHEY and CDR2 is SVGAGI. V lost 2 bases, J lost 5 bases, and 2 bases stayed unmatched. This CDR3 spans 15 amino acids. This sample was included in a study of T cell responses to AZD1222 COVID-19 vaccine. Background on the study: Second-dose timings of about 4 or about 12 weeks were pooled.

TCRdb's copy holds only in-frame clones and misses some; the assay was immunoSEQ multiplex PCR. Here the sample spans approximately 150,000 clones, 85% to 90% being singletons. Study results and caveats: Of the AZD1222 recipients, only 5 to 7 were seropositive at baseline.

The sequenced sample was peripheral blood, obtained on day 0 of AZD1222 vaccination. The rearrangement uses TRBV6-5 and TRBJ2-5; 13 bases map to TRBD2. This TCR was sampled from an adult in good health. CDR3 nucleotides: TGTGCCAGCAGTTACACTAGCGGGGGGGCGGAGACCCAGTACTTC. Its translation is CASSYTSGGAETQYF.